The T cell receptor (beta chain) described here comes from a study of CD8+ T cells in alopecia areata (dated by TCRdb to the late 2010s). General notes on the study: The treated patients took part in an open-label pilot trial in which moderate-to-severe alopecia areata was treated with oral tofacitinib at 5 to 10 mg twice daily. Tofacitinib was given for 6 to 18 months, followed by 6 months of follow-up off drug to assess delayed response and recurrence. In treated patients, disease severity was measured using the SALT score, which gives the percentage of scalp surface area affected. High-throughput TCRbeta sequencing was used to examine T cell clonal expansion in alopecia areata in both the C3H/HeJ mouse model and human patients. Scalp tissue and sorted CD4+ and CD8+ peripheral blood T cells from patchy and totalis/universalis alopecia areata patients and from healthy controls were covered by human TCRbeta sequencing. Patients on tofacitinib were biopsied at baseline and after 4 and 24 weeks of treatment, and several of the patients also had a later scalp biopsy. Scalp clonality was compared across normal scalp (n=4), patchy alopecia areata scalp (n=8), and alopecia totalis/universalis scalp (n=8). RNA came from the PAXgene miRNA kit for fixed scalp, the miRNeasy kit for PBMCs, and the RNeasy kit for mouse skin. immunoSEQ multiplex PCR using 35 Vbeta forward primers and 13 Jbeta reverse primers was used to amplify TCRbeta CDR3 regions.

The library was built by means of the immunoSEQ multiplex PCR assay. To provide template for TCR sequencing, every sample had RNA extracted and reverse transcribed into cDNA. SuperScript III was used for first-strand cDNA synthesis, primed with a 2:1 mix of oligo-dT and random hexamers. A synthetic immune receptor repertoire was used to gauge amplification bias, and whatever bias remained was removed computationally. The source study handled its data this way. Raw reads were preprocessed to remove errors, and CDR3 was defined by IMGT conventions from the conserved cysteine to phenylalanine. Clonality was computed by normalizing Shannon entropy by log2 of the number of productive unique TCRs and subtracting the result from 1. Whether scalp clones were CD4 or CD8 was inferred by matching scalp TCRbeta sequences against CD4 and CD8 repertoires sorted from blood. TCRdb re-hosts the immuneACCESS table, in-frame sequences only. Its copies lack some clones; in the studies checked, an unresolved V gene accounts for under half of them, and the cause for the rest is not known. V and J calls and clone size follow that table, whereas D and trimming were derived from the DNA. The sample table records over 150,000 clones; roughly 50% of these occur just once. The ten largest clones capture around an eighth of the sample.

Overall study results and their limits: During tofacitinib treatment, many expanded lesional clones stuck around in both scalp and blood, and this persistence may partly explain why relapse happens after treatment is stopped. With tofacitinib, both scalp clonality and the number of expanded CD8+ clones among the top 100 scalp clones went down significantly. Compared with normal scalp, lesional scalp had higher clonality and more expanded CD8+ clones, particularly in alopecia totalis/universalis, a pattern that suggests antigenic drive. The treated cohort was small, with a single nonresponder, so links between baseline CD8+ expansion and response need larger studies. Resident alphabeta T cells in normal human skin are also sequenced, complicating scalp TCR repertoire analysis, unlike mouse skin dominated by gammadelta T cells. Shared TCR sequences between patients were less evident than in mice, which may be partly attributable to HLA diversity in the patient population.

The time point label corresponds to: roughly 26 weeks on oral tofacitinib. The treatment or condition label, read with the paper, signifies: oral pan-JAK inhibitor, 5-10 mg twice daily. Lesional scalp punch biopsies and peripheral blood were collected from alopecia areata patients. PBMCs were isolated by density centrifugation and stained for CD3, CD4 and CD8, after which CD4+ and CD8+ T cells were sorted on a FACSAria. A word on this clone: The target of this receptor is not known. Base qualities are missing; no much larger clone stands one base away.

The CDR3 goes from the cysteine to the phenylalanine over 16 residues. CDR3 DNA only is kept here, 48 bases in frame from base 1. The germline V gene encodes CDR1 SGHDT and CDR2 YYEEEE. Relative to germline, V is 0 bases shorter and J is 2 bases shorter, with 14 bases between their ends. The sequence links TRBV5-6 to TRBJ1-2; the best D guess is TRBD1, with 6 bases matching. The receptor comes from a human donor with alopecia areata. The source was CD8+ T cells sorted from blood, collected at week 24, from a patient treated with tofacitinib. In nucleotide form, the sequence is TGTGCCAGCAGCTTGGGGGACATCGTCCGAAACTATGGCTACACCTTC. This sequence encodes CASSLGDIVRNYGYTF.